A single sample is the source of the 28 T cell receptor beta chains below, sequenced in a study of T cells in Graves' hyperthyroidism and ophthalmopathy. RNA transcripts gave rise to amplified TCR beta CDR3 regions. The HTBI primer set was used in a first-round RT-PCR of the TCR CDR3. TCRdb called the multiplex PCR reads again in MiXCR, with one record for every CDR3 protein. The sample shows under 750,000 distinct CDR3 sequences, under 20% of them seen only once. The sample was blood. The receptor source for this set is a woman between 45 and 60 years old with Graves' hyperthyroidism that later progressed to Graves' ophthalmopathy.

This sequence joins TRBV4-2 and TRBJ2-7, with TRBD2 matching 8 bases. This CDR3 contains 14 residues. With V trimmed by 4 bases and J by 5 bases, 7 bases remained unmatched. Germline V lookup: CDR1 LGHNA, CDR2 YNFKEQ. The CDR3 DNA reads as TGTGCCAGCAGCCGTAGCGGGGCGCCCCACGAGCAGTACTTC. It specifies CASSRSGAPHEQYF.

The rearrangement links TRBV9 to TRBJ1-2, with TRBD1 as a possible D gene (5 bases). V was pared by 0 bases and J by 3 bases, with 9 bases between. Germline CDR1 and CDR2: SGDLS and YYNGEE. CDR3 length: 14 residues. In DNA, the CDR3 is TGTGCCAGCAGCGTAGCTGAGGGGCACTATGGCTACACCTTC. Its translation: CASSVAEGHYGYTF.

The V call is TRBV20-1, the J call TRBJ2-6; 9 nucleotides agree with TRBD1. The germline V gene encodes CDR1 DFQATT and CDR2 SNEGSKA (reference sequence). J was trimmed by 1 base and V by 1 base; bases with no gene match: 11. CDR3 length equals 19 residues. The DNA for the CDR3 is TGCAGTGCTAGAGCCCTGGGATTGGACAGGGGTTCTGGGGCCAACGTCCTGACTTTC. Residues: CSARALGLDRGSGANVLTF.

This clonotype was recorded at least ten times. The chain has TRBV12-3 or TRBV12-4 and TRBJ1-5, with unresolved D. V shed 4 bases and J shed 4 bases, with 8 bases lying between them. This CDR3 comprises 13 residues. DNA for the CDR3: TGTGCCAGCAGTTCGGACCTTAATCAGCCCCAGCATTTT. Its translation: CASSSDLNQPQHF.

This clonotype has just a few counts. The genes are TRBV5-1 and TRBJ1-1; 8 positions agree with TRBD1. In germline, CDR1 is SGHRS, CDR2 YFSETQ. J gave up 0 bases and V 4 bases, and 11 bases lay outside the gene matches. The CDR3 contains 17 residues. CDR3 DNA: TGCGCCAGCAGCGTAGGTTCAGGGGGCAGCGTGAACACTGAAGCTTTCTTT. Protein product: CASSVGSGGSVNTEAFF.

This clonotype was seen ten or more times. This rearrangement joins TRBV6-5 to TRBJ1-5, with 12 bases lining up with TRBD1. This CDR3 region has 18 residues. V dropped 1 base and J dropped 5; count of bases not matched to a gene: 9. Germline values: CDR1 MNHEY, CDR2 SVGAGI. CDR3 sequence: CASSYFRDRGRGDQPQHF. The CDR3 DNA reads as TGTGCCAGCAGTTACTTCCGGGACAGGGGGCGAGGCGATCAGCCCCAGCATTTT.

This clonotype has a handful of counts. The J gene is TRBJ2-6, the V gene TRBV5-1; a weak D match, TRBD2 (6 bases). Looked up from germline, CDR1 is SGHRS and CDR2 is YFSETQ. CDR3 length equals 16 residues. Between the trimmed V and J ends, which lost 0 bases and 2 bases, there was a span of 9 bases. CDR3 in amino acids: CASSLVASAGANVLTF. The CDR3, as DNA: TGCGCCAGCAGCTTGGTGGCTAGCGCTGGGGCCAACGTCCTGACTTTC.

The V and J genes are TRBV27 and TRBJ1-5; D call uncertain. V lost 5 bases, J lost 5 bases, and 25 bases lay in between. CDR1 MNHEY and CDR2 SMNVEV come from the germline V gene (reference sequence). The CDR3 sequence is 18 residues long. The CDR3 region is CASSRKLENRQNYQPQHF. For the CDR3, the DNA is TGTGCCAGCAGTCGGAAGTTGGAGAATCGACAAAATTATCAGCCCCAGCATTTT.

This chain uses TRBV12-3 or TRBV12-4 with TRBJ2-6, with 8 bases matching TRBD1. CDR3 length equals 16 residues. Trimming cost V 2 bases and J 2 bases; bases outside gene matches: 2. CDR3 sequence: CASSLSRGPGANVLTF. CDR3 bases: TGTGCCAGCAGTTTATCCAGGGGGCCTGGGGCCAACGTCCTGACTTTC.

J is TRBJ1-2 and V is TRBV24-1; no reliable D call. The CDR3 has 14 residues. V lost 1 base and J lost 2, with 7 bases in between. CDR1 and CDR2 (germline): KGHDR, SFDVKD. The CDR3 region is CATSDFADNYGYTF. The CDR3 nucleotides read TGTGCCACCAGTGATTTTGCGGACAACTATGGCTACACCTTC.

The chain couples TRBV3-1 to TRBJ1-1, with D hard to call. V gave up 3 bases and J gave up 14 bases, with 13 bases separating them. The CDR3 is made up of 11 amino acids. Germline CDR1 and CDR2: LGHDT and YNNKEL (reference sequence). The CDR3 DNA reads TGTGCCAGCAGCCAGACGGGTTGGGCCTTCTTT. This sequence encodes CASSQTGWAFF.

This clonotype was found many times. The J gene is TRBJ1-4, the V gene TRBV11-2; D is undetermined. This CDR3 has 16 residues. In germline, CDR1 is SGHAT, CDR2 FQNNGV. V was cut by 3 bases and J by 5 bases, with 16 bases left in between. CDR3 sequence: CASSLLGPEGNEKLFF. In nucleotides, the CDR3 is TGTGCCAGCAGCTTGCTCGGCCCGGAGGGAAATGAAAAACTGTTTTTT.

The CDR3 loop is CASSAPGKTQYF. The CDR3 DNA follows: TGCGCCAGCAGTGCGCCCGGGAAGACCCAGTACTTC. This chain links TRBV10-1 with TRBJ2-5, with a possible D match to TRBD2 (5 bases). Between the trimmed V and J ends, which lost 4 bases and 6 bases, there was a span of 9 bases. Germline V gives CDR1 WNHNN, CDR2 SYGVQD (reference sequence). This CDR3 spans 12 amino acids.

The CDR3 here is CASSLQGAVSTEAFF. For the CDR3, the DNA is TGTGCCAGCAGTTTACAGGGGGCTGTTTCCACTGAAGCTTTCTTT. The chain has TRBV27 and TRBJ1-1; 8 bases are a match to TRBD1. Trimming took 2 bases from V and 4 from J; bases not matched to a gene: 6. This CDR3 has 15 amino acids. In germline, CDR1 is MNHEY, CDR2 SMNVEV (reference sequence).

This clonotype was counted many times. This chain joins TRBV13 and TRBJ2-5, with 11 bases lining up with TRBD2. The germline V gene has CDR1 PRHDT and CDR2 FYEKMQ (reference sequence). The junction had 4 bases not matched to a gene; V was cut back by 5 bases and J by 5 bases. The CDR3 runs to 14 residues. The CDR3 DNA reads TGTGCCAGCAGCACTACTAGCGGGGGTGAGACCCAGTACTTC. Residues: CASSTTSGGETQYF.

The CDR3 DNA is TGCGCCAGCAGCGGCGGGACCACCGAAGCTTTCTTT. Protein product: CASSGGTTEAFF. The chain carries TRBV5-1 and TRBJ1-1; the D gene is possibly TRBD1 (5 bases). This CDR3 region has 12 residues. Germline CDR1 and CDR2: SGHRS and YFSETQ. With 4 bases removed from V and 8 bases from J, the gap between germline ends came to 12 bases.

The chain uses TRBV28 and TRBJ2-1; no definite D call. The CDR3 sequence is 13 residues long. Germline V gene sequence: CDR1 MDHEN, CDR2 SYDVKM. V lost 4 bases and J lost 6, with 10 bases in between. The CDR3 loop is CASSSQLVNEQFF. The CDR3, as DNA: TGTGCCAGCAGTTCCCAGTTGGTCAATGAGCAGTTCTTC.

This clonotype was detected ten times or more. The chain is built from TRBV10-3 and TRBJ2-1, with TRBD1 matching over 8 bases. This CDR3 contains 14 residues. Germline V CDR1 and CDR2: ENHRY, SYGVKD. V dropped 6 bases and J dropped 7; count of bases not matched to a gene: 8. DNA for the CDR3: TGTGCCATCAGCCTGACAGGGGAGGATAATGAGCAGTTCTTC. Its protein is CAISLTGEDNEQFF.

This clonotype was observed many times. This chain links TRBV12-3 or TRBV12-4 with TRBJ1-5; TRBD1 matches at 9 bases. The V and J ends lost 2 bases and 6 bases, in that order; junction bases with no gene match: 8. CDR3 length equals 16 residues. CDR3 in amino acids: CASSLSGTGMFQPQHF. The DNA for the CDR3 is TGTGCCAGCAGTTTAAGCGGGACAGGGATGTTTCAGCCCCAGCATTTT.

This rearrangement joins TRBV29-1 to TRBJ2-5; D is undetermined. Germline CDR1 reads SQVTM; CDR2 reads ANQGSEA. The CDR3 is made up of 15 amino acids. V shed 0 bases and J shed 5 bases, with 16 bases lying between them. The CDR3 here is CSVEDGSTAVETQYF. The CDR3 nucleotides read TGCAGCGTTGAAGATGGGTCTACAGCAGTGGAGACCCAGTACTTC.

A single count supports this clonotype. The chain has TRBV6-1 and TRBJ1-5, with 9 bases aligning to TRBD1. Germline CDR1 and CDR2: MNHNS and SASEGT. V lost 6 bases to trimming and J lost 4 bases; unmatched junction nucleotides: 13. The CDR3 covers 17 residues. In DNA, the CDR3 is TGTGCCAGCAGCAAGGACAGGGGCGAACTTTTTAATCAGCCCCAGCATTTT. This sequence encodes CASSKDRGELFNQPQHF.

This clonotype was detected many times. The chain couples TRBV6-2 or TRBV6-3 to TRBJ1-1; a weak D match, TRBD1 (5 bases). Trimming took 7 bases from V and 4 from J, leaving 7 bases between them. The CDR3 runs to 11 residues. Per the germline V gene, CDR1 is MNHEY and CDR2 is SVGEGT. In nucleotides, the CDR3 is TGTGCCAGCACTCAGGGCACTGAAGCTTTCTTT. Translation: CASTQGTEAFF.

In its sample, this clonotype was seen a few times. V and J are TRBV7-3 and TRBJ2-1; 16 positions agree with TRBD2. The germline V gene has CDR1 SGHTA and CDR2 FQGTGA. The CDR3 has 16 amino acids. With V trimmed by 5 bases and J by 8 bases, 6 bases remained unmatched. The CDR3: CASSQGLAGGSDEQFF. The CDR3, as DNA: TGTGCCAGCAGCCAGGGACTAGCGGGGGGGTCGGATGAGCAGTTCTTC. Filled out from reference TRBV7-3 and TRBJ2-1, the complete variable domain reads GAGVSQTPSNKVTEKGKYVELRCDPISGHTALYWYRQSLGQGPEFLIYFQGTGAADDSGLPNDRFFAVRPEGSVSTLKIQRTERGDSAVYLCASSQGLAGGSDEQFFGPGTRLTVL.

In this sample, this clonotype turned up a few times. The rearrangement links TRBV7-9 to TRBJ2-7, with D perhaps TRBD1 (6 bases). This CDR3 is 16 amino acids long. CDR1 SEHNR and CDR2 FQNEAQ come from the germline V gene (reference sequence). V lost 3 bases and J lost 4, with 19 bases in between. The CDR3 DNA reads TGTGCCAGCAGCTTTCCCCCGGGACACGATCCTTACGAGCAGTACTTC. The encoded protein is CASSFPPGHDPYEQYF.

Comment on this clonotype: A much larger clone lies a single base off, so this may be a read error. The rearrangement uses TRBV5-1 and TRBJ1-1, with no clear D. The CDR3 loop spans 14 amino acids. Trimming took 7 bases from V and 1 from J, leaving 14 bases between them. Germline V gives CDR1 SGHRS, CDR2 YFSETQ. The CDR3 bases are TGCGCCAGCGGCTCCCGGACGGGGAACACTGAAGCTTTCTTT. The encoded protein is CASGSRTGNTEAFF.

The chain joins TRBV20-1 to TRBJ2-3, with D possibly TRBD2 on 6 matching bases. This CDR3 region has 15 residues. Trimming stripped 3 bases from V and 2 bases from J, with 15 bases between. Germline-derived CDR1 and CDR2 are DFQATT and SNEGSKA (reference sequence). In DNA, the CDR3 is TGCAGTGCTAGTTCGCGGGGCGAATACACAGATACGCAGTATTTT. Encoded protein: CSASSRGEYTDTQYF.

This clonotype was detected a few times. The CDR3 loop is CASSHPSPLHF. The DNA of the CDR3 is TGTGCCAGCAGCCACCCCTCACCCCTCCACTTT. The rearrangement uses TRBV11-2 and TRBJ1-6; D unclear. Trimming removed 5 bases at V and 10 bases at J, with 6 bases between. The CDR3 runs 11 residues. CDR1 and CDR2 (germline): SGHAT, FQNNGV. Together with reference TRBV11-2 and TRBJ1-6, the CDR3 gives the full variable domain: EAGVAQSPRYKIIEKRQSVAFWCNPISGHATLYWYQQILGQGPKLLIQFQNNGVVDDSQLPKDRFSAERLKGVDSTLKIQPAKLEDSAVYLCASSHPSPLHFGNGTRLTVT.

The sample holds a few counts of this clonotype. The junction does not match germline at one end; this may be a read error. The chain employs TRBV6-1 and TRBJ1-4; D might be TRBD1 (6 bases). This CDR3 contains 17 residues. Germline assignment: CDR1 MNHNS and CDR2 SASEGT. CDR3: CASREGGKLGAKEKLFF. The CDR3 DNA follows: TGTGCCAGCAGAGAGGGGGGGAAACTGGGGGCTAAGGAAAAACTGTTTTTT.